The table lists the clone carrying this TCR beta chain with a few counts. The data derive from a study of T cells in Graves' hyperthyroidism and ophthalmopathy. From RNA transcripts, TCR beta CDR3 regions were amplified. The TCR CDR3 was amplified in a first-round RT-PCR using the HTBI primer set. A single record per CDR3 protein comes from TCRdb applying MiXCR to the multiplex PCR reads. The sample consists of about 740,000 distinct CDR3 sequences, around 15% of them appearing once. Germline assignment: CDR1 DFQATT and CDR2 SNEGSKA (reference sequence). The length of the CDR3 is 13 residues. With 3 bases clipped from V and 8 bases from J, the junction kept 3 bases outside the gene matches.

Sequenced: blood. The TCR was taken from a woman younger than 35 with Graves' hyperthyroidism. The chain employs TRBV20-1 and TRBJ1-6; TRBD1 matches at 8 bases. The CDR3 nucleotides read TGCAGTGCTAGGTCAGGGGGCTATTCACCCCTCCACTTT. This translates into CSARSGGYSPLHF.